Given below is one T cell receptor beta chain in context. The V gene end was trimmed by 2 bases and the J gene end by 6 bases; junction bases not matched to a gene: 5. Germline V gene lookup returns CDR1 MNHEY and CDR2 SMNVEV (reference sequence). CDR3 size: 14 residues. Repertoires were generated with immunoSEQ multiplex PCR, while TCRdb's copy carries only in-frame clones and drops some. The sample carries 2 million to 2.5 million clones, 90% to 95% recorded once. These data come from a study of shared clonotypes between healthy human individuals. Terminally differentiated effector memory CD45RA+ cells were excluded from the naive CD8 cells, which were CD45RO-negative and positively selected for CCR7.

The sequence was collected from a man aged 18 to 29 in good health. Some clones in this sample may be carry-over from other donors' samples. V usage is TRBV27 and J usage is TRBJ1-2; 8 nucleotides align to TRBD1. The sample taken for sequencing was naive CD8+ T cells from PBMCs. This chain's CDR3 is CASSLRQGADGYTF. The CDR3 DNA reads TGTGCCAGCAGTTTACGGCAGGGGGCGGATGGCTACACCTTC.